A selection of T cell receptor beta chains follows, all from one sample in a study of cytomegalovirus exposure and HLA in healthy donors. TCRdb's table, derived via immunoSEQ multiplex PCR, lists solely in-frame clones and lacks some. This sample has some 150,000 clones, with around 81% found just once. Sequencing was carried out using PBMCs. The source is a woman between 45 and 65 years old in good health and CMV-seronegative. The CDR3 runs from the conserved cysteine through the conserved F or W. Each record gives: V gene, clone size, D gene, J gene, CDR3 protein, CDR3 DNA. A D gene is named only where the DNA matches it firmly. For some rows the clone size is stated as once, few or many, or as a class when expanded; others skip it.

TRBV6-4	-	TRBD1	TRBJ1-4	CALGGQGAREKLFF	TGTGCCCTAGGGGGGCAGGGGGCGCGTGAAAAACTGTTTTTT
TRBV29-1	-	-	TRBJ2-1	CSVELLTRISYNEQFF	TGCAGCGTTGAACTACTGACTAGGATCTCCTACAATGAGCAGTTCTTC
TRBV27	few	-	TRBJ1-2	CASSVTGSPARNYGYTF	TGTGCCAGCAGTGTTACAGGGTCCCCCGCGCGTAACTATGGCTACACCTTC
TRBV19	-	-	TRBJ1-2	CASSTYPAGRLGYTF	TGTGCCAGTAGTACTTATCCGGCAGGGCGTCTTGGCTACACCTTC
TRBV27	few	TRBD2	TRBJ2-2	CASRLTAGGGTGELFF	TGTGCCAGCAGGCTCACCGCGGGCGGGGGTACCGGGGAGCTGTTTTTT
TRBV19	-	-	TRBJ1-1	CASRGEPTGNTEAFF	TGTGCCAGTAGAGGGGAACCGACAGGTAACACTGAAGCTTTCTTT
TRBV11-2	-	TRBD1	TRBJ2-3	CASSSLQGASTDTQYF	TGTGCCAGCAGCTCACTACAGGGGGCTAGCACAGATACGCAGTATTTT
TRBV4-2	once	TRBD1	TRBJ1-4	CASTLVGTGNEKLFF	TGTGCCAGCACCCTCGTTGGGACAGGGAATGAAAAACTGTTTTTT
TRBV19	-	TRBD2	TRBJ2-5	CASSWGGETQYF	TGTGCCAGTAGTTGGGGAGGGGAGACCCAGTACTTC
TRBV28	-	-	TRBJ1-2	CASSLTGYGYTF	TGTGCCAGCAGCCTGACAGGTTATGGCTACACCTTC
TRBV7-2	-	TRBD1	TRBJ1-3	CASSPQGAINTIYF	TGTGCCAGCAGCCCACAGGGGGCTATAAACACCATATATTTT
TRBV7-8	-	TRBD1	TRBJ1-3	CASSNPGQGNTIYF	TGTGCCAGCAGCAACCCGGGACAGGGAAACACCATATATTTT
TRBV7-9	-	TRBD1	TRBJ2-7	CASSLGTGDHEQYF	TGTGCCAGCAGCTTAGGGACAGGGGATCACGAGCAGTACTTC
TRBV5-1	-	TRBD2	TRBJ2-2	CASSWTSGATPLAGELFF	TGCGCCAGCAGCTGGACTAGCGGGGCGACCCCTTTGGCCGGGGAGCTGTTTTTT
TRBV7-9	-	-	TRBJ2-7	CASGGWAPTYEQYF	TGTGCCAGCGGTGGGTGGGCACCGACCTACGAGCAGTACTTC
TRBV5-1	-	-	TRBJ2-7	CASSLGFEQYF	TGCGCCAGCAGCTTGGGGTTCGAGCAGTACTTC
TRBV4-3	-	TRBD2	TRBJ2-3	CASSQRLAGTDTQYF	TGCGCCAGCAGCCAGAGGCTAGCGGGAACAGATACGCAGTATTTT
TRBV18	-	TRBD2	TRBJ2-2	CASSTSGGLTGELFF	TGTGCCAGCTCAACTAGCGGGGGATTGACCGGGGAGCTGTTTTTT
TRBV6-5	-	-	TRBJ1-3	CASRPGDRSGNTIYF	TGTGCCAGCAGACCAGGGGACCGCTCTGGAAACACCATATATTTT
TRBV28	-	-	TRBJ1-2	CASDPGVGGSYGYTF	TGTGCCAGCGATCCTGGGGTGGGGGGGTCCTATGGCTACACCTTC
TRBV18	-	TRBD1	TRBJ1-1	CASSPLGQGARTNTEAFF	TGTGCCAGCTCACCCCTCGGACAGGGGGCACGAACGAACACTGAAGCTTTCTTT
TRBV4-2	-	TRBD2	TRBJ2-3	CASSSLWREGLDTQYF	TGTGCCAGCAGTTCCCTTTGGCGGGAGGGCCTAGATACGCAGTATTTT
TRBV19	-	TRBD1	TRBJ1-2	CASSLRQGTYGYTF	TGTGCCAGTAGCCTTCGACAGGGAACCTATGGCTACACCTTC
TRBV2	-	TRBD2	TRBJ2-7	CASRLLAGFSYEQYF	TGTGCCAGCAGGCTCCTAGCGGGCTTCTCCTACGAGCAGTACTTC
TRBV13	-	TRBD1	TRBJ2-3	CASGSRGTGDTQYF	TGTGCCAGCGGTTCCAGGGGGACCGGCGATACGCAGTATTTT
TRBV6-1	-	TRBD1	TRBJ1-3	CASTPGQGAGNTIYF	TGTGCCAGCACGCCGGGACAGGGGGCTGGAAACACCATATATTTT
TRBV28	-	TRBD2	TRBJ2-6	CASISGGYGANVLTF	TGTGCCAGCATCTCCGGGGGGTACGGGGCCAACGTCCTGACTTTC
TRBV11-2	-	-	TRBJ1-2	CASSRRQAGYGYTF	TGTGCCAGCAGCCGGAGACAGGCAGGTTATGGCTACACCTTC
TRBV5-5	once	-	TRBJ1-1	CASSLSMMWEW	TGTGCCAGCAGCCTTTCAATGATGTGGGAGTGG
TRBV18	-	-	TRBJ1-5	CASSPQTGKQQPQHF	TGTGCCAGCTCACCACAAACAGGGAAGCAGCAGCCCCAGCATTTT
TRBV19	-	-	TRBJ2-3	CASSLRHLTDTQYF	TGTGCCAGTAGTCTACGACATCTTACAGATACGCAGTATTTT
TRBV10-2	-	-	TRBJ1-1	CASSDHEWVQMNTEAFF	TGCGCCAGCAGTGATCACGAATGGGTACAGATGAACACTGAAGCTTTCTTT
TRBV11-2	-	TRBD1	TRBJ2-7	CASSLAGTGTYEQYF	TGTGCCAGCAGCTTAGCCGGGACAGGGACATACGAGCAGTACTTC
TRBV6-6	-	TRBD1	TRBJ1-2	CAGSDPQGSYTF	TGTGCCGGCAGTGACCCACAGGGGAGCTACACCTTC
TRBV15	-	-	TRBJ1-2	CATSSFGSGDYGYTF	TGTGCCACCAGCAGTTTTGGCTCGGGGGACTATGGCTACACCTTC
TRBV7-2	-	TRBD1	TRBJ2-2	CASSVGQGYTGELFF	TGTGCCAGCAGCGTCGGACAGGGTTACACCGGGGAGCTGTTTTTT
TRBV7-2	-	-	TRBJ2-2	CASSGSSVNTGELFF	TGTGCCAGCAGCGGTTCTTCAGTAAACACCGGGGAGCTGTTTTTT
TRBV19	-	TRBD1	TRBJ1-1	CASSKPGQGASEAFF	TGTGCCAGTAGTAAGCCGGGACAGGGGGCTTCTGAAGCTTTCTTT
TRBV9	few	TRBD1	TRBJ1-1	CASSGNGQGEAFF	TGTGCCAGCAGCGGAAACGGACAGGGCGAAGCTTTCTTT
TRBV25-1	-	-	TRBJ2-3	CASSVAGTDTQYF	TGTGCCAGCAGTGTAGCGGGCACAGATACGCAGTATTTT
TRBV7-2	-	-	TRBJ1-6	CASSPQGMDSPLHF	TGTGCCAGCAGCCCGCAGGGGATGGATTCACCCCTCCACTTT
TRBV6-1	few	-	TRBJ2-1	CASNRELSYNEQFF	TGTGCCAGCAATCGGGAGTTGTCCTACAATGAGCAGTTCTTC
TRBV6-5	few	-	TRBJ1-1	CASRNRANTEAFF	TGTGCCAGCAGAAACAGGGCGAACACTGAAGCTTTCTTT
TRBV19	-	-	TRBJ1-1	CASSTSGEIGEAFF	TGTGCCAGTAGTACCTCAGGGGAAATTGGTGAAGCTTTCTTT
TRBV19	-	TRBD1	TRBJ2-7	CASSKQGAAYEQYF	TGTGCCAGTAGTAAACAGGGGGCGGCCTACGAGCAGTACTTC
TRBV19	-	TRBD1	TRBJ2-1	CASTRRDSDNEQLF	TGTGCCAGTACCCGCCGGGACAGCGACAATGAGCAGCTCTTC
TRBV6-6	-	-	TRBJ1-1	CASSYGGGNTEAFF	TGTGCCAGCAGTTACGGGGGGGGGAACACTGAAGCTTTCTTT
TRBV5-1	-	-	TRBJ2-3	CASSEDNTDTQYF	TGCGCCAGCAGCGAGGACAACACAGATACGCAGTATTTT
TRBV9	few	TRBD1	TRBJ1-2	CASSSGQEVYGYTF	TGTGCCAGCAGCTCTGGACAGGAGGTCTATGGCTACACCTTC
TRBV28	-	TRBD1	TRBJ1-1	CASSSPGQGEAFF	TGTGCCAGCAGCTCCCCTGGACAGGGTGAAGCTTTCTTT
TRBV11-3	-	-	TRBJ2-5	CASSPGLQETQYF	TGTGCCAGCAGCCCCGGGTTACAAGAGACCCAGTACTTC
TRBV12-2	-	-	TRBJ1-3	CASRSPYSGNTIYF	TGTGCAAGTCGCTCCCCCTACTCTGGAAACACCATATATTTT
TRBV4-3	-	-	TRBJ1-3	CASSQDPNSRNTIYF	TGCGCCAGCAGCCAAGATCCTAACTCCCGAAACACCATATATTTT
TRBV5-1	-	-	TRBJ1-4	CASSQTATNEKLFF	TGCGCCAGCAGCCAGACAGCAACTAATGAAAAACTGTTTTTT
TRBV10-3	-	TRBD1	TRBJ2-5	CATAEGQLPETQYF	TGTGCCACGGCTGAGGGACAGCTACCGGAGACCCAGTACTTC
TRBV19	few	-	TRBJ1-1	CASSSTGEGKVTEAFF	TGTGCCAGTAGCAGCACCGGGGAGGGGAAGGTCACTGAAGCTTTCTTT
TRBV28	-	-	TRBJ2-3	CASSFSRGDRPLQRLTDTQYF	TGTGCCAGCAGTTTTTCTCGCGGAGACAGGCCCCTACAGCGGCTCACAGATACGCAGTATTTT
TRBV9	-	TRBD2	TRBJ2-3	CASSVQPASGRSAQYF	TGTGCCAGCAGCGTACAGCCCGCTAGCGGGAGATCGGCGCAGTATTTT
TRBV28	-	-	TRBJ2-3	CASSLSSGRKGDTQYF	TGTGCCAGCAGTTTATCTTCGGGGAGGAAAGGGGATACGCAGTATTTT
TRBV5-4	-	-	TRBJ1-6	CASSPGGVLPNSPLHF	TGTGCCAGCAGCCCCGGGGGGGTCCTCCCTAATTCACCCCTCCACTTT